Listed here are 9 T cell receptor beta chains from one sample, sequenced in a study of blood T cell repertoires in COVID-19 (dated by TCRdb to between 2020 and 2021). Libraries came from the immunoSEQ multiplex PCR assay. The source is immuneACCESS, and TCRdb retained only in-frame sequences with V and J called. Part of the clones is not carried over; for the studies checked, unresolved V genes explain less than half of this, and the remainder is unexplained. Within this sample are about 48,000 clones, with approximately 86% of them counted one time only. Jointly, the top ten make up 2.5% to 3% of the sample. The sample taken for sequencing was peripheral blood. These receptors were collected from a woman older than 75 with acute or convalescent COVID-19.

The chain recombines TRBV6-5 with TRBJ2-7; TRBD1 might be the D (6 bases). Trimming removed 4 bases from V and 2 bases from J, with 15 bases in between. In germline, CDR1 is MNHEY, CDR2 SVGAGI. The CDR3 covers 15 residues. The CDR3 DNA follows: TGTGCCAGCAGTTCCTCGGACAGTCTCGCCTACGAGCAGTACTTC. Translated: CASSSSDSLAYEQYF.

This sequence joins TRBV19 and TRBJ1-1, with D possibly TRBD1 on 5 matching bases. The CDR3 spans 13 residues. Germline loops: CDR1 LNHDA, CDR2 SQIVND (reference sequence). The germline V and J ends were trimmed by 5 bases and 5 bases, with 12 bases remaining between them. The CDR3 spells CASSDLGGTEAFF. The CDR3 DNA reads as TGTGCCAGTAGTGACCTCGGGGGGACTGAAGCTTTCTTT.

The V gene is TRBV5-4, the J gene TRBJ1-2, with D perhaps TRBD1 (5 bases). Germline V gives CDR1 SGHNT, CDR2 YYREEE (reference sequence). The CDR3 consists of 14 residues. V dropped 0 bases and J dropped 3 bases, with 9 bases sitting between them. The CDR3 spells CASSLAGVDYGYTF. CDR3 nucleotide sequence: TGTGCCAGCAGCTTGGCGGGGGTTGACTATGGCTACACCTTC.

The rearrangement uses TRBV7-2 and TRBJ2-2; the match to TRBD1 covers 8 bases. Unmatched junction bases numbered 8, after V lost 5 bases and J lost 6 bases. The germline CDR1 and CDR2 sequences are SGHTA and FQGNSA. The CDR3 runs to 15 residues. The CDR3 sequence: CASSGRTGTPGELFF. CDR3 sequence (DNA): TGTGCCAGCAGCGGACGGACAGGGACCCCCGGGGAGCTGTTTTTT.

The chain joins TRBV9 to TRBJ2-1, with TRBD2 matching over 9 bases. CDR3 length: 16 residues. With V trimmed by 0 bases and J by 4 bases, 5 bases remained unmatched. Germline assignment: CDR1 SGDLS and CDR2 YYNGEE. CDR3 in DNA: TGTGCCAGCAGCGTAGAGTGGCGGGGGGGATACAATGAGCAGTTCTTC. Translating gives CASSVEWRGGYNEQFF. Variable domain in full (rest from reference TRBV9 and TRBJ2-1): DSGVTQTPKHLITATGQRVTLRCSPRSGDLSVYWYQQSLDQGLQFLIQYYNGEERAKGNILERFSAQQFPDLHSELNLSSLELGDSALYFCASSVEWRGGYNEQFFGPGTRLTVL.

The chain has TRBV5-1 and TRBJ2-7, with TRBD1 identical over 7 bases. Germline-derived CDR1 and CDR2 are SGHRS and YFSETQ. This CDR3 comprises 14 residues. Unmatched junction bases numbered 6, after V lost 4 bases and J lost 2 bases. The CDR3 sequence is CASSTGQVPYEQYF. The DNA for the CDR3 is TGCGCCAGCAGCACCGGACAGGTACCCTACGAGCAGTACTTC.

The chain couples TRBV23-1 to TRBJ1-4, with D unclear. TRBV23-1 is identified as an open reading frame with a role that is uncertain. The CDR3 is made up of 14 amino acids. Deletions cut 4 bases from V and 8 bases from J, with 14 bases between. DNA of the CDR3: TGCGCCAGCAGTCCCCCGCCAGTCGTAGAAAAACTGTTTTTT. Encoded protein: CASSPPPVVEKLFF.

This chain links TRBV3-1 (or the pseudogene TRBV3-2) with TRBJ1-2, with D unclear. Germline assignment: CDR1 LGHDT and CDR2 YNNKEL (reference sequence). The CDR3 extends over 12 amino acids. V lost 0 bases to trimming and J lost 4 bases, with 3 bases between them. For the CDR3, the DNA is TGTGCCAGCAGCCAAGAGAGCTATGGCTACACCTTC. It encodes CASSQESYGYTF.

This clone has a single count. The chain combines TRBV30 with TRBJ1-5; 7 bases are a match to TRBD1. Germline V CDR1 and CDR2: GTSNPN, SVGIG (reference sequence). The CDR3 is 13 residues long. V shed 4 bases, J shed 4 bases, and the junction held 4 bases outside the gene matches. The CDR3, as DNA: TGTGCCTGGACAACAGGGGCTAATCAGCCCCAGCATTTT. It codes for CAWTTGANQPQHF.